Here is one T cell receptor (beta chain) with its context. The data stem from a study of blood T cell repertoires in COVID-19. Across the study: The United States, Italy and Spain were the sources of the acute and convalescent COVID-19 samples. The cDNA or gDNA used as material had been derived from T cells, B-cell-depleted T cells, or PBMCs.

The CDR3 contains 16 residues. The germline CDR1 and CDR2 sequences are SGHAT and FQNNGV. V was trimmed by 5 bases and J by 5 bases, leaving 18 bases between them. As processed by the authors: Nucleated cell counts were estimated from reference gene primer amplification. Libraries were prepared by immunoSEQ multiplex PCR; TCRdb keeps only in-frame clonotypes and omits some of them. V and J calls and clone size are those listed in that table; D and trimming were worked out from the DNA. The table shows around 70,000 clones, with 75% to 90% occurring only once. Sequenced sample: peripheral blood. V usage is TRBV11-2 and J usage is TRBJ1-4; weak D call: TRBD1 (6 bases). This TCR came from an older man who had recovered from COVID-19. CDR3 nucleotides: TGTGCCAGCAGCCATCCCAGGGGTAGGGCGAATGAAAAACTGTTTTTT. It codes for CASSHPRGRANEKLFF.